This T cell receptor beta chain was recorded in a study of cytomegalovirus exposure and HLA in healthy donors (dated by TCRdb to about 2017). As for the study more broadly: According to an earlier analysis of 550 to 700 of the donors, 150 million to 200 million T cells yielded roughly 100 million unique TCR beta sequences and about 300 Gb of sequence data. Typing coverage differed by locus: A, B, C, DRB1 and DQB1 were typed in roughly 620-630 donors, DQA1 in about 560, DPA1 in around 610, and DPB1 in 400 to 490. The study combined high-throughput TCR immunosequencing, statistical association of individual TCRs with disease status, and machine learning to predict cytomegalovirus infection status. The study profiled the T cell repertoires of around 700 subjects by immunosequencing and related them to cytomegalovirus serostatus. Every discovery cohort repertoire had been produced on one sequencing platform. Among some 400 genotyped donors of the cohort, an average of approximately 240,000 unique TCR beta nucleotide sequences were sequenced per donor, roughly 18% of them non-productive. Genome-wide SNP genotypes for about 65% of the 666 donors were used in a later genetic analysis, which treated that subset as a discovery cohort. The study aimed to test whether signatures of past pathogen exposure could be identified by cataloging public T cell receptors. Rather than using new phenotypic data, the later analysis identified candidate immune exposures from TCR beta sequences and from how often those sequences occurred across donors. In an earlier analysis of 550 to 700 of the donors, high-throughput TCR beta sequencing was used to judge whether each TCR beta V gene segment behaved as functional or pseudogenic. A later analysis re-analyzed previously published TCR beta repertoires from 666 donors and added high-resolution HLA genotyping to study TCR occurrence patterns. In addition to the first cohort of about 650 subjects, a separate validation cohort of approximately 130 different subjects was used. Donor age, sex, ethnicity and CMV serostatus were collected together with the repertoire data. The genetic ancestry cluster associated with self-reported Caucasian donors included about 84% of the 398 genotyped donors. HLA typing included class I and class II loci at four-digit resolution. An early release covering some 640 HLA-typed donors comprised roughly 300 gigabases of sequencing data and 65 million to 100 million unique TCR sequences. Several DR-DQ haplotypes were treated as single units for association and clustering because of strong linkage in the cohort.

Concerning this clone: Its antigen has not been determined. The record has no base qualities; no much larger clone is one base away.

The cohort was made up of about 670 healthy bone marrow donors. At the time of sampling, every cohort member was nominally healthy, though immune exposures that went unrecorded were likely present. The donor was CMV seropositive and belonged to the group of 250 to 350 seropositive cohort members. Each donor provided a peripheral blood sample, and peripheral blood mononuclear cells were used for TCR beta sequencing. The Qiagen DNeasy Blood Extraction Kit was used to extract genomic DNA from the blood cell samples. V is shortened by 3 bases, J by 4 bases, and the region joining them spans 9 bases. The CDR3 starts with the cysteine, ends with the phenylalanine, and has 14 residues. Only CDR3 DNA remains: 42 bases, in frame from the first base. CDR1 and CDR2, per the germline V gene, are MDHEN and SYDVKM. The protocol used for the library was the immunoSEQ multiplex PCR assay. For the multiplex PCR, a mixture combining 60 forward primers for TCR Vbeta segments and 13 reverse primers for TCR Jbeta segments was used. The CDR3 region of rearranged TCR beta genes was amplified from genomic DNA with a multiplex PCR assay. On the Illumina HiSeq System, the amplified TCR beta libraries were sequenced as 87-base-pair reads. The paper's data handling went like this. In a later analysis, roughly 80 million unique TCR beta chains were counted across the 500 to 850 repertoires, and around 10 million of these chains were shared by at least two donors. Raw reads were error-corrected and collapsed into unique sequences with a nearest-neighbor algorithm that merged closely related sequences to remove PCR and sequencing errors. Alignment of CDR3 sequences to IMGT reference sequences was used to assign V, D and J gene segments. For a sequence to be retained, a match of at least six nucleotides to both a V gene segment and a J gene segment was required. Rearrangements were classified as productive when the CDR3 lacked stop codons and remained in frame with V and J, and all other rearrangements were classified as non-productive. CDR3 was defined by IMGT convention, running from the second conserved V-encoded cysteine to the conserved J-encoded phenylalanine. The earlier analysis of about 560 of the donors excluded any sequence lacking an unambiguous match to a single V gene segment. An earlier analysis of 450 to 650 of the donors called V segments functional above 56.7% productive rearrangements and segregating when the between-donor standard deviation exceeded 5%. A statistical classification framework was built for diagnosing cytomegalovirus status from the catalog of TCR beta chain sequences. In a later analysis, TCR nucleotide sequences were compared against IMGT/GENE-DB human TR gene sequences so that V and J genes could be assigned. In a later analysis, CDR3 sequences and most-parsimonious VDJ recombination scenarios were assigned using the TCRdist pipeline. In a later analysis, each TCR beta chain was defined by its CDR3 amino acid sequence together with its V-gene family, and reads lacking a unique V-gene family were excluded. In a later analysis, around 650 highly shared, low-generation-probability nucleotide sequences were removed to address suspected cross-contamination and a sequencing artifact. In a later analysis, a clonal expansion index was calculated for each public chain from normalized within-repertoire ranks of inferred template counts. In a later analysis, generation probabilities were computed using a VDJ recombination model fitted to out-of-frame rearrangements, and the results were checked against IGoR. In a later analysis, TCR-TCR, TCR-HLA and TCR-CMV co-occurrence was scored with hypergeometric tests, and a repertoire-size bias correction was applied to TCR pairs. In a later analysis, false discovery rates were estimated by permuting HLA or CMV assignments 20 times. In a later analysis, co-occurring TCRs were grouped with DBSCAN, and TCRdist sequence similarity was added when clustering was performed within HLA-allele-positive subsets. Repertoires with fewer than 30,000 or more than 120,000 public chains were left out of co-occurrence clustering, as were about 5 repertoires with anomalous nucleotide sharing. TCRdb mirrors the immuneACCESS table, restricted to in-frame sequences. Some clones are absent from its copies; in checked studies, under half trace to an unresolved V gene, and the reason for the others is unknown. V and J calls and clone size are given by that table; D and trimming were obtained from the DNA. The sample table lists some 150,000 clones, over 70% of them with a count of one. The ten largest clones take up 5.5% to 6% of the sample.

What the authors observed across the whole study: In a later analysis, TCR association rates were found to vary across HLA loci, with the most associated TCRs seen for DRB1 alleles and the fewest for HLA-C alleles. Several of the top co-occurrence clusters appeared to be linked to parvovirus B19, influenza, CMV and Epstein-Barr virus, according to a later analysis. Specific HLA alleles were associated with about 17,000 TCR beta sequences at a false discovery rate of 0.05 in a later analysis. Because the 87-base-pair reads could not distinguish some IMGT-functional V segments, including TRBV6-2 and TRBV6-3, those segments were excluded. A cluster of highly shared sequence variants was judged likely to be a technical artifact of the sequencing pipeline. In a later analysis, HLA-associated TCR beta chains were found to be more clonally expanded and to have lower generation probabilities than equally common non-associated chains. An earlier analysis of approximately 590 of the donors showed that most TCR beta V segments appeared in productive rearrangements either about 90% or about 30% of the time, which broadly matched IMGT annotations. Roughly uniform sequencing depth across donors was assumed in presence/absence analyses, although this assumption may not hold. Linkage disequilibrium might explain the correlated functional status among segregating V segments, but an unknown experimental factor could not be ruled out. A further reported finding was that TCR beta sequences accurately predicted the HLA-A and HLA-B alleles for most subjects in the first cohort. While some public TCRs were present in many individuals, most TCR sequences turned up only very rarely across donors. CMV serostatus was the only immune exposure information available for the cohort. In a later genetic analysis, a missense DCLRE1C variant was associated with V-gene and J-gene trimming of TCR beta chains, and the association was replicated in an independent cohort. A later genetic analysis reported fewer N-insertions in productive TCRs among donors in an Asian-associated ancestry cluster than the roughly 620-donor mean. It was suggested by the authors that the approach could potentially be generalized to other disease states and immunological phenotypes. The cohort was sequenced for TCR beta chains only, and without alpha or paired-chain data the features that could be detected were limited. The study gave a list of some 150 TCR beta chains associated with cytomegalovirus. The classifier was reported to diagnose cytomegalovirus status with high specificity and sensitivity in both the original and validation cohorts. Because HLA typing was unavailable for some donors at each locus, only the typed subset was used in association tests. The earlier analysis of some 560 of the donors excluded 15 to 20 rarely observed V segments, including chromosome 9 orphons, because counts were too low. When HLA alleles, especially DR and DQ, strongly co-occurred, TCR associations were difficult to assign to individual alleles. According to a later analysis, most CMV-associated TCR beta chains appeared to be HLA-restricted, and the HLA associations seemed to be driven largely by CMV exposure. A few of the identified cytomegalovirus-associated TCR beta chains were confirmed in vitro to be specific for cytomegalovirus antigens.

The sequenced sample consisted of PBMCs. The rearrangement joined TRBV28 to TRBJ2-2; the D region possibly corresponds to TRBD2 (5 bases align). This clonotype was obtained from a man aged 25 to 40 in good health and CMV-seropositive. The sequenced DNA: TGTGCCAGCAGTTTGGCGGGTTTCACCGGGGAGCTGTTTTTT. The translation is CASSLAGFTGELFF.